One sample yielded the 30 T cell receptor beta chains listed below, sequenced in a study of blood T cell repertoires in COVID-19. Assay: immunoSEQ multiplex PCR; the TCRdb copy retains only in-frame clones and omits some. This table has some 160,000 clones, around four fifths appearing once. Sequencing was carried out using peripheral blood. These receptors originate from a man in his 70s with active or convalescent COVID-19.

The count of this clone is one. Additional DNA sequences in this sample encode the identical CDR3. J is TRBJ1-1 and V is TRBV5-1; TRBD1 might be the D (6 bases). CDR3 length: 14 amino acids. Germline lookup yields CDR1 SGHRS and CDR2 YFSETQ. Trimming took off 0 bases at V and 5 bases at J, with 11 bases between the two ends. The CDR3 loop is CASSLEGGDTEAFF. DNA of the CDR3: TGCGCCAGCAGCTTGGAAGGGGGGGATACTGAAGCTTTCTTT.

The V gene is TRBV5-6, the J gene TRBJ2-3, with D tentatively TRBD1 (6 bases). The V gene lost 4 bases and the J gene lost 5 bases, with 14 bases spanning the gap. Germline assignment: CDR1 SGHDT and CDR2 YYEEEE. This CDR3 comprises 14 residues. The CDR3 DNA sequence: TGTGCCAGCAGCACAGGGCTCATTGAAGATACGCAGTATTTT. Amino acid sequence: CASSTGLIEDTQYF.

V gene TRBV5-8 combines with J gene TRBJ1-5; D is ambiguous. This CDR3 is built from 14 residues. V was cut by 5 bases and J by 2 bases, with 11 bases left in between. Germline CDR1 is SGHTS and CDR2 is YDEGEE. DNA of the CDR3: TGTGCCAGCAGTCGCCGGGAGGGCAATCAGCCCCAGCATTTT. Translation gives CASSRREGNQPQHF.

The genes are TRBV5-1 and TRBJ2-7; 7 positions agree with TRBD1. With 7 bases clipped from V and 1 base from J, the junction kept 5 bases outside the gene matches. The germline CDR1 and CDR2 sequences are SGHRS and YFSETQ. The CDR3 is 13 amino acids. DNA for the CDR3: TGCGCCAGCCAGGGGACAGCTTCCTACGAGCAGTACTTC. Its protein product is CASQGTASYEQYF.

The rearrangement uses TRBV7-2 and TRBJ2-7; tentatively, D is TRBD1 (5 bases). The V and J ends lost 0 bases and 0 bases respectively, with 9 bases between them. CDR1 is SGHTA and CDR2 is FQGNSA in the germline V gene. The CDR3 runs 15 residues. The CDR3 here is CASSLAGHGSYEQYF. In nucleotides, the CDR3 is TGTGCCAGCAGCTTAGCCGGACACGGCTCCTACGAGCAGTACTTC.

The V and J genes are TRBV15 and TRBJ1-2; D gene ambiguous. This CDR3 is built from 12 residues. V was pared by 0 bases and J by 8 bases, with 7 bases between. Germline values: CDR1 LNHNV, CDR2 YYDKDF (reference sequence). CDR3 amino acids: CATSRDNRGYTF. The CDR3 DNA sequence: TGTGCCACCAGCAGAGATAATCGGGGCTACACCTTC.

CDR3 region: CASSPLGTGNSPLHF. The CDR3 coding sequence is TGTGCCAGCTCACCACTCGGGACAGGGAATTCACCCCTCCACTTT. J is TRBJ1-6 and V is TRBV18, with 9 bases aligning to TRBD1. CDR3 length: 15 amino acids. Per the germline V gene, CDR1 is KGHSH and CDR2 is LQKENI. V shed 1 base and J 7 bases; nucleotides not matched to a gene: 2. The full variable domain, with the rest looked up from reference TRBV18 and TRBJ1-6, is NAGVMQNPRHLVRRRGQEARLRCSPMKGHSHVYWYRQLPEEGLKFMVYLQKENIIDESGMPKERFSAEFPKEGPSILRIQQVVRGDSAAYFCASSPLGTGNSPLHFGNGTRLTVT.

The chain employs TRBV2 and TRBJ2-7; 7 nucleotides align to TRBD2. The germline gives CDR1 SNHLY, CDR2 FYNNEI. J lost 4 bases, V lost 6 bases, and 6 bases had no gene match. The CDR3 totals 13 residues. The chain's CDR3 is CASRPGLTYEQYF. The CDR3, as DNA: TGTGCCAGCAGGCCGGGACTAACTTACGAGCAGTACTTC. Combining the CDR3 with reference TRBV2 and TRBJ2-7 gives the whole variable domain EPEVTQTPSHQVTQMGQEVILRCVPISNHLYFYWYRQILGQKVEFLVSFYNNEISEKSEIFDDQFSVERPDGSNFTLKIRSTKLEDSAMYFCASRPGLTYEQYFGPGTRLTVT.

The V and J genes are TRBV10-1 and TRBJ2-6, with a weak D call TRBD2 (6 bases). The V gene's germline CDR1 is WNHNN and CDR2 SYGVQD (reference sequence). Between the trimmed V and J ends, which lost 3 bases and 2 bases, there was a span of 8 bases. The CDR3 is made up of 15 amino acids. CDR3 in amino acids: CASSDGGAGANVLTF. The CDR3 DNA is TGCGCCAGCAGTGATGGAGGGGCTGGGGCCAACGTCCTGACTTTC.

This clone has just one count. The rearrangement joins TRBV25-1 to TRBJ2-1, with no clear D. Germline V lookup: CDR1 MGHDK, CDR2 SYGVNS. V gave up 5 bases and J gave up 0 bases, with 11 bases separating them. The CDR3 length is 15 residues. CDR3: CASSRDWSSYNEQFF. CDR3 DNA sequence: TGTGCCAGCAGTAGAGATTGGAGCTCCTACAATGAGCAGTTCTTC.

This chain joins TRBV7-9 and TRBJ2-7; D is unclear. Between the trimmed V and J ends, which lost 5 bases and 2 bases, there was a span of 7 bases. Germline V lookup: CDR1 SEHNR, CDR2 FQNEAQ (reference sequence). This CDR3 is built from 12 residues. The CDR3 coding sequence is TGTGCCAGCAGCCCCGTTCCCTACGAGCAGTACTTC. Translation: CASSPVPYEQYF.

The rearrangement joins TRBV2 to TRBJ2-2, with D possibly being TRBD1 (5 bases). Trimming stripped 7 bases from V and 9 bases from J, with 18 bases between. The CDR3 spans 14 residues. Germline CDR1 SNHLY, CDR2 FYNNEI. The CDR3 loop reads CASMAGWGTRELFF. Here the CDR3 DNA reads TGTGCCAGCATGGCAGGGTGGGGTACCAGGGAGCTGTTTTTT.

The chain links TRBV6-6 to TRBJ2-7, with TRBD2 matching 9 bases. CDR3 length: 15 residues. J was trimmed by 7 bases and V by 4 bases; bases with no gene match: 11. The V gene's germline CDR1 is MNHNY and CDR2 SVGAGI (reference sequence). In nucleotides, the CDR3 is TGTGCCAGCAGTTCCGGATTTCAGCGGGAGGATGAGCAGTACTTC. It is translated as CASSSGFQREDEQYF.

This rearrangement joins TRBV3-1 (or the pseudogene TRBV3-2) to TRBJ2-7; 11 bases match TRBD2. Trimming cost V 1 base and J 7 bases; bases outside gene matches: 3. CDR3 length equals 14 residues. CDR1 and CDR2 (germline): LGHDT, YNNKEL (reference sequence). As DNA, the CDR3 is TGTGCCAGCAGCCAAGGACGACTAGCGGGAGAGCAGTACTTC. The encoded protein is CASSQGRLAGEQYF.

This chain connects TRBV27 to TRBJ1-5; TRBD1 matches 8 bases. Germline trimming cut 8 bases from V and 3 bases from J; bases unmatched to any gene: 6. The germline CDR1 and CDR2 sequences are MNHEY and SMNVEV (reference sequence). The CDR3 extends over 14 amino acids. CDR3 region: CASGGQELNQPQHF. The CDR3 nucleotides are TGTGCCAGCGGGGGACAGGAACTCAATCAGCCCCAGCATTTT.

The V call is TRBV5-1, the J call TRBJ2-5; unclear D gene. In germline, CDR1 is SGHRS, CDR2 YFSETQ. V lost 4 bases, J lost 0 bases, and 13 bases lay in between. This CDR3 is built from 15 residues. CDR3 residues: CASSPAAAYQETQYF. The CDR3 DNA reads TGCGCCAGCAGCCCGGCGGCCGCGTACCAAGAGACCCAGTACTTC.

The rearrangement links TRBV6-2 or TRBV6-3 to TRBJ1-1; D perhaps matches TRBD1 (5 bases). V was shortened by 0 bases and J by 3 bases, with 11 bases between the two germline ends. This CDR3 has 15 amino acids. The germline gives CDR1 MNHEY, CDR2 SVGEGT. The CDR3 DNA follows: TGTGCCAGCAGTTACTCGGTATTAGGGGACACTGAAGCTTTCTTT. Translating it yields CASSYSVLGDTEAFF.

Comments on this clone: The same CDR3 can be traced to other DNA sequences in this sample. The chain couples TRBV5-4 to TRBJ2-3; TRBD1 aligns across 7 bases. Unmatched junction bases numbered 10, after V lost 4 bases and J lost 2 bases. In germline, CDR1 is SGHNT, CDR2 YYREEE (reference sequence). This CDR3 is built from 16 residues. This CDR3 is CASSPPGQESTDTQYF. DNA for the CDR3: TGTGCCAGCAGCCCTCCCGGACAGGAGTCCACAGATACGCAGTATTTT.

The chain joins TRBV2 to TRBJ1-2; D is possibly TRBD1 (6 bases). CDR1 and CDR2 from the germline V gene are SNHLY and FYNNEI. With 3 bases removed from V and 6 bases from J, the gap between germline ends came to 14 bases. The CDR3 runs to 14 residues. The CDR3 DNA reads TGTGCCAGCAGTGATGTATTAGGGGGAGATGGCTACACCTTC. Its translation: CASSDVLGGDGYTF.

The gene calls are TRBV7-9 and TRBJ1-1, with D tentatively TRBD1 (6 bases). The CDR3 spans 13 residues. The V gene lost 5 bases and the J gene lost 4 bases, with 11 bases spanning the gap. Germline loops: CDR1 SEHNR, CDR2 FQNEAQ (reference sequence). CDR3 sequence reads: CASSPVQGTEAFF. The CDR3 DNA reads as TGTGCCAGCAGCCCGGTACAGGGCACTGAAGCTTTCTTT.

The chain combines TRBV6-2 or TRBV6-3 with TRBJ2-7; 7 nucleotides match TRBD1. The CDR3 is 14 residues long. Germline V gene data show CDR1 as MNHEY and CDR2 as SVGEGT. V was pared by 4 bases and J by 3 bases, with 6 bases of the junction left unmatched. This CDR3 reads CASSFQTGNYEQYF. CDR3 bases: TGTGCCAGCAGTTTCCAGACAGGGAACTACGAGCAGTACTTC.

This clone came up a few times. This sequence joins TRBV5-4 and TRBJ1-2; D is unclear. The length of the CDR3 is 14 residues. The germline CDR1 and CDR2 sequences are SGHNT and YYREEE (reference sequence). V gave up 0 bases and J gave up 1 base, with 7 bases separating them. As DNA, the CDR3 is TGTGCCAGCAGCTTGGTTGGGAGTAACTATGGCTACACCTTC. It encodes CASSLVGSNYGYTF.

V is TRBV5-1 and J is TRBJ2-7; 7 bases agree with TRBD1. Germline CDR1 is SGHRS and CDR2 is YFSETQ. There are 15 residues in the CDR3. Losses at the gene ends were 0 bases for V and 5 bases for J; bases not matched to a gene: 8. The CDR3 sequence: CASSLEGRGMDEQYF. CDR3 sequence (DNA): TGCGCCAGCAGCTTGGAGGGCAGGGGGATGGACGAGCAGTACTTC.

The chain couples TRBV5-1 to TRBJ2-3; 8 nucleotides agree with TRBD2. Germline V gene data show CDR1 as SGHRS and CDR2 as YFSETQ. The CDR3 loop spans 15 amino acids. Unmatched junction bases numbered 7, after V lost 2 bases and J lost 5 bases. The CDR3 nucleotides read TGCGCCAGCAGCTTAAAGGGACTAGTCTTAGATACGCAGTATTTT. Translated: CASSLKGLVLDTQYF.

The genes are TRBV27 and TRBJ1-1, with 10 nucleotides matching TRBD1. The CDR3 spans 15 residues. CDR1 and CDR2 from the germline V gene are MNHEY and SMNVEV (reference sequence). Trimming removed 5 bases from V and 5 bases from J; junction bases left unmatched: 8. DNA for the CDR3: TGTGCCAGCAGTCGCCGGACAGGGGGAGGGACTGAAGCTTTCTTT. Translation: CASSRRTGGGTEAFF.

The chain combines TRBV3-1 (or the pseudogene TRBV3-2) with TRBJ1-5; TRBD1 matches at 9 bases. Trimming cost V 4 bases and J 7 bases; bases outside gene matches: 5. CDR1 and CDR2 (germline): LGHDT, YNNKEL (reference sequence). The CDR3 runs to 14 residues. As DNA, the CDR3 is TGTGCCAGCAGCCGAACAGGGGGCGGACAGCCCCAGCATTTT. Translation gives CASSRTGGGQPQHF.

This chain connects TRBV5-1 to TRBJ2-1, with D unresolved. The CDR3 extends over 15 amino acids. Between the trimmed V and J ends, which lost 7 bases and 0 bases, there was a span of 14 bases. The germline V gene encodes CDR1 SGHRS and CDR2 YFSETQ. CDR3 nucleotide sequence: TGCGCCAGCCGCCTAGGCGGCAGCTCCTACAATGAGCAGTTCTTC. Residues: CASRLGGSSYNEQFF.

The chain carries TRBV7-2 and TRBJ1-2; tentatively, D is TRBD1 (5 bases). Germline V gene sequence: CDR1 SGHTA, CDR2 FQGNSA. Deletions cut 1 base from V and 0 bases from J, with 15 bases between. The CDR3 loop spans 17 amino acids. In DNA, the CDR3 is TGTGCCAGCAGCTTAGGCGGAGGGACCCCCACTAACTATGGCTACACCTTC. Translated: CASSLGGGTPTNYGYTF.

The V gene is TRBV30, the J gene TRBJ1-1; D perhaps matches TRBD1 (5 bases). The CDR3 sequence is 13 residues long. Germline CDR1 is GTSNPN and CDR2 is SVGIG (reference sequence). With 2 bases removed from V and 1 base from J, the gap between germline ends came to 8 bases. CDR3 protein: CAWSRQPNTEAFF. The CDR3 coding sequence is TGTGCCTGGAGTAGACAGCCGAACACTGAAGCTTTCTTT.

V and J are TRBV9 and TRBJ1-3, with D unclear. V dropped 3 bases and J dropped 8 bases, with 15 bases sitting between them. The CDR3 covers 14 residues. Germline CDR1 SGDLS, CDR2 YYNGEE. The CDR3, as DNA: TGTGCCAGCAGCGACGGTCGTTCCTTTGACACCATATATTTT. Encoded protein: CASSDGRSFDTIYF. Filled out from reference TRBV9 and TRBJ1-3, the complete variable domain reads DSGVTQTPKHLITATGQRVTLRCSPRSGDLSVYWYQQSLDQGLQFLIQYYNGEERAKGNILERFSAQQFPDLHSELNLSSLELGDSALYFCASSDGRSFDTIYFGEGSWLTVV.